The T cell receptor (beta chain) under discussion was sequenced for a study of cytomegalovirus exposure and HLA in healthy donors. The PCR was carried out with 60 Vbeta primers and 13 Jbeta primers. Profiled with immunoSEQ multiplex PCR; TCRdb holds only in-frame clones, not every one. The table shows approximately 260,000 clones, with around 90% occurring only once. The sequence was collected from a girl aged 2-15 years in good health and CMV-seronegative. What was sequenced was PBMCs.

CDR3 sequence: CASSEQGLGLGGYTF. DNA for the CDR3: TGTGCCAGCAGTGAACAGGGGTTGGGATTAGGTGGCTACACCTTC. The chain uses TRBV6-4 and TRBJ1-2; TRBD1 aligns across 7 bases. The CDR3 sequence is 15 residues long. Germline CDR1 MRHNA, CDR2 SNTAGT. V shed 3 bases and J 7 bases; nucleotides not matched to a gene: 11.